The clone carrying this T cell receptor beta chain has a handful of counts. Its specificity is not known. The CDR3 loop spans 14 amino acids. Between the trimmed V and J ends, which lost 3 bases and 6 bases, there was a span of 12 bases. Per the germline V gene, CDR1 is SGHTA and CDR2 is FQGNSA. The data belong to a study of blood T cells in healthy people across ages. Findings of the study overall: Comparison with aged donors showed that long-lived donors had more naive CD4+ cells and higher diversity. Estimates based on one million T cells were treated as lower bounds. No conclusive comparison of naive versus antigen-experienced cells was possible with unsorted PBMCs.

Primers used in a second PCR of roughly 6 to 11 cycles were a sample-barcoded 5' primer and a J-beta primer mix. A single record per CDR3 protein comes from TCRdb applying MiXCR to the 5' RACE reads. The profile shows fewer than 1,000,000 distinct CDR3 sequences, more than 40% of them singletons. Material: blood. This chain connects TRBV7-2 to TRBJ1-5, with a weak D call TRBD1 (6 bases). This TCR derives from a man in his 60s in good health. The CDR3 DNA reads TGTGCCAGCAGCTTGGGGGGGGCGGGTCAGCCCCAGCATTTT. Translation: CASSLGGAGQPQHF. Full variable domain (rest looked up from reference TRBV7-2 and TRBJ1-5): GAGVSQSPSNKVTEKGKDVELRCDPISGHTALYWYRQSLGQGLEFLIYFQGNSAPDKSGLPSDRFSAERTGGSVSTLTIQRTQQEDSAVYLCASSLGGAGQPQHFGDGTRLSIL.